These T cell receptor beta chains were read from a single sample in a study of blood T cell repertoires in COVID-19. Generated by immunoSEQ multiplex PCR, the TCRdb table keeps only in-frame clones and is missing some. This repertoire shows over 75,000 clones, about 90% found once; its top ten account for approximately 2%. The specimen was peripheral blood. These receptors were taken from a man between 50 and 59 years old with COVID-19, enrolled during active disease. CDR3s include the opening cysteine and the closing phenylalanine or tryptophan. A D gene is named only where the DNA matches it firmly. Clone size appears in some rows only: once, few, many, or a class for an expanded clone.

TRBV28	TRBD1	-	TRBJ1-5	CASSLARGSNQPQHF	TGTGCCAGCAGTTTAGCCAGGGGGAGCAATCAGCCCCAGCATTTT
TRBV5-1	TRBD1	-	TRBJ1-4	CASSLQGTVNEKLFF	TGCGCCAGCAGCTTGCAGGGGACAGTAAATGAAAAACTGTTTTTT
TRBV2	-	-	TRBJ1-5	CASSVSGNSNQPQHF	TGTGCCAGCAGTGTGTCGGGAAATAGCAATCAGCCCCAGCATTTT
TRBV5-5	-	-	TRBJ1-1	CASSWTVNTEAFF	TGTGCCAGCAGCTGGACTGTGAACACTGAAGCTTTCTTT
TRBV5-4	-	-	TRBJ1-1	CASSPGSTEAFF	TGTGCCAGCAGCCCAGGTTCCACTGAAGCTTTCTTT
TRBV7-3	-	-	TRBJ1-5	CASSLGRNQPQHF	TGTGCCAGCAGCTTAGGCAGAAATCAGCCCCAGCATTTT
TRBV2	-	-	TRBJ2-4	CASRNRVTKNIQYF	TGTGCCAGCAGAAACAGGGTAACCAAAAACATTCAGTACTTC
TRBV7-2	TRBD2	-	TRBJ2-7	CASSFRGGSEQYF	TGTGCCAGCAGCTTTCGGGGGGGTTCCGAGCAGTACTTC
TRBV11-1	-	-	TRBJ1-4	CASRLVGPGWEKLFF	TGTGCCAGCAGATTAGTGGGGCCAGGGTGGGAAAAACTGTTTTTT
TRBV4-2	TRBD1	-	TRBJ1-3	CASSQGDSPSGNTIYF	TGTGCCAGCAGCCAGGGGGACAGCCCCTCTGGAAACACCATATATTTT
TRBV27	TRBD1	-	TRBJ1-1	CASSFSPRDRPGGAFF	TGTGCCAGCAGTTTCTCCCCCCGGGACAGGCCCGGTGGAGCTTTCTTT
TRBV14	-	few	TRBJ1-2	CASSSVREQENYGYTF	TGTGCCAGCAGCTCCGTTCGAGAACAGGAAAACTATGGCTACACCTTC
TRBV7-9	-	-	TRBJ2-3	CASSFGIQISTDTQYF	TGTGCCAGCAGCTTCGGGATTCAGATTAGCACAGATACGCAGTATTTT
TRBV24-1	-	-	TRBJ2-1	CATSEDSNDNEQFF	TGTGCCACCAGTGAAGACAGTAACGACAATGAGCAGTTCTTC
TRBV27	-	-	TRBJ1-5	CASSWGGGAGQPQHF	TGTGCCAGCTCTTGGGGTGGGGGGGCCGGTCAGCCCCAGCATTTT
TRBV27	-	-	TRBJ1-5	CASSPVAPGLQMLYQPQHF	TGTGCCAGCAGTCCCGTTGCACCGGGACTCCAAATGTTATATCAGCCCCAGCATTTT
TRBV18	-	-	TRBJ2-1	CASSLGGDGEQFF	TGTGCCAGCTCACTCGGCGGGGACGGTGAGCAGTTCTTC
TRBV12-3/TRBV12-4	-	-	TRBJ1-4	CASSRLGEKLFF	TGTGCCAGCAGCAGACTAGGTGAAAAACTGTTTTTT
TRBV3-1/TRBV3-2	TRBD1	-	TRBJ2-7	CASSHSGTGFDEQYF	TGTGCCAGCAGCCATTCCGGGACAGGGTTCGACGAGCAGTACTTC
TRBV9	-	-	TRBJ1-6	CASSVAQGNSPLHF	TGTGCCAGCAGCGTAGCACAGGGAAATTCACCCCTCCACTTT
TRBV7-9	-	-	TRBJ1-5	CASSLTDSNQPQHF	TGTGCCAGCAGCTTGACAGATAGCAATCAGCCCCAGCATTTT
TRBV6-5	TRBD2	-	TRBJ2-3	CASSYGLAGTDTQYF	TGTGCCAGCAGTTACGGGCTAGCGGGGACAGATACGCAGTATTTT
TRBV5-1	-	-	TRBJ2-5	CASRSSTGRQETQYF	TGCGCCAGCAGAAGTTCGACAGGACGTCAAGAGACCCAGTACTTC